Reported below is one T cell receptor beta chain. The target antigen is unknown. This entry belongs to a study of T-cell memory formation after mild COVID-19. For the study at large: Clusters were largely donor specific.

A single record per CDR3 protein comes from TCRdb applying MiXCR to the 5' RACE reads. The table shows approximately 450,000 distinct CDR3 sequences, with over 15% occurring only once. Study-level points and caveats: Later expanders leaned CD4+, whereas clones that contracted between day 15 and 85 were balanced CD4/CD8. The appearance of some responding clones in pre-infection memory suggested that cross-reactive memory joined. Whether day 37 second-wave clones are SARS-CoV-2-specific was not confirmed.

With V trimmed by 4 bases and J by 2 bases, 8 bases remained unmatched. CDR3 length: 17 amino acids. This chain links TRBV12-3 or TRBV12-4 with TRBJ2-6; TRBD1 matches at 7 bases. The TCR was taken from an adult woman who had mild COVID-19 (a few samples of this study predate the infection). Cell type and time point are not known. Sequencing was carried out using PBMCs or a T cell subset sorted from them (not recorded which). CDR3 in amino acids: CASSYYRGSAGANVLTF. The CDR3 nucleotides read TGTGCCAGCAGTTACTACAGGGGTTCCGCTGGGGCCAACGTCCTGACTTTC.